Listed here are 26 T cell receptor beta chains from one sample, sequenced in a study of T cells in Graves' hyperthyroidism and ophthalmopathy. The CDR3 regions of TCR beta were amplified from RNA transcripts. TCR CDR3 regions were first amplified by RT-PCR with HTBI primers. TCRdb independently ran MiXCR on the multiplex PCR reads; one entry per CDR3 protein. The table includes around 720,000 distinct CDR3 sequences, approximately 36% detected once. Sequencing input: blood. The receptors originated from a woman between 35 and 50 years old with Graves' hyperthyroidism.

This chain uses TRBV5-1 with TRBJ1-1, with TRBD1 as a possible D gene (5 bases). The CDR3 loop spans 15 amino acids. The germline V gene has CDR1 SGHRS and CDR2 YFSETQ. Trimming left V 1 base short and J 6 bases short, with 16 bases between. CDR3 protein: CASSLMSGNFAEAFF. Here the CDR3 DNA reads TGCGCCAGCAGCTTGATGTCAGGGAATTTCGCTGAAGCTTTCTTT.

J is TRBJ2-2 and V is TRBV5-1; 9 bases map to TRBD1. CDR1 and CDR2 (germline): SGHRS, YFSETQ. The CDR3 totals 16 residues. V lost 4 bases, J lost 4 bases, and 8 bases stayed unmatched. DNA for the CDR3: TGCGCCAGCAGCCTTTCGGGACAGGGAATCACCGGGGAGCTGTTTTTT. This translates into CASSLSGQGITGELFF. Full variable domain (outside the CDR3, taken from reference TRBV5-1 and TRBJ2-2): KAGVTQTPRYLIKTRGQQVTLSCSPISGHRSVSWYQQTPGQGLQFLFEYFSETQRNKGNFPGRFSGRQFSNSRSEMNVSTLELGDSALYLCASSLSGQGITGELFFGEGSRLTVL.

V gene TRBV5-6 combines with J gene TRBJ2-7; tentatively, D is TRBD1 (5 bases). Trimming shortened V by 5 bases and J by 3 bases, and 15 bases separated the two germline ends. Germline V gene sequence: CDR1 SGHDT, CDR2 YYEEEE. The CDR3 is 14 amino acids. The CDR3 sequence is CASRSDIGNYEQYF. As DNA, the CDR3 is TGTGCCAGCAGATCGGACATAGGCAACTACGAGCAGTACTTC.

This sequence joins TRBV24-1 and TRBJ2-2; 12 bases fit TRBD2. CDR1 is KGHDR and CDR2 is SFDVKD in the germline V gene. CDR3 length: 18 amino acids. Germline trimming cut 5 bases from V and 7 bases from J; bases unmatched to any gene: 13. The CDR3 bases are TGTGCCACCAGTGCTCGGACGAGGACTAGCGGGGTTGACGGGGAGCTGTTTTTT. Residues: CATSARTRTSGVDGELFF.

In this sample, this clonotype turned up many times. This sequence joins TRBV10-1 and TRBJ1-2; 8 positions agree with TRBD1. Germline CDR1 reads WNHNN; CDR2 reads SYGVQD (reference sequence). V trimming: 0 bases; J trimming: 4 bases; junction bases outside the gene matches: 4. This CDR3 is built from 15 residues. The CDR3 DNA follows: TGCGCCAGCAGTGAGTCGGGACAGGAACCCTATGGCTACACCTTC. Encoded protein: CASSESGQEPYGYTF.

V and J are TRBV25-1 and TRBJ1-3; TRBD1 matches 7 bases. Per the germline V gene, CDR1 is MGHDK and CDR2 is SYGVNS. This CDR3 is built from 15 residues. V shed 5 bases, J shed 1 base, and the junction held 5 bases outside the gene matches. The CDR3 region is CASSPDRASGNTIYF. CDR3 DNA sequence: TGTGCCAGCAGTCCCGACAGGGCTTCTGGAAACACCATATATTTT. The complete variable domain, with remaining parts taken from reference TRBV25-1 and TRBJ1-3, reads EADIYQTPRYLVIGTGKKITLECSQTMGHDKMYWYQQDPGMELHLIHYSYGVNSTEKGDLSSESTVSRIRTEHFPLTLESARPSHTSQYLCASSPDRASGNTIYFGEGSWLTVV.

As concerns this clonotype: This could be a read error, since a much larger clone is one nucleotide away. The chain joins TRBV11-2 to TRBJ1-1; D unresolved. CDR1 is SGHAT and CDR2 is FQNNGV in the germline V gene. The CDR3 consists of 16 residues. Deletions cut 1 base from V and 1 base from J, with 13 bases between. CDR3 region: CASSLVSDAPNTEAFF. CDR3 DNA: TGTGCCAGCAGCTTAGTATCTGACGCTCCGAACACTGAAGCTTTCTTT.

Notes on this clonotype: It may be a read error: a sequence one base away is much more abundant. The chain couples TRBV9 to TRBJ1-3; D might be TRBD1 (6 bases). Trimming took off 6 bases at V and 4 bases at J, with 8 bases between the two ends. This CDR3 spans 12 amino acids. Looked up from germline, CDR1 is SGDLS and CDR2 is YYNGEE. CDR3 sequence: CASKGDGNTIYF. The CDR3 DNA is TGTGCCAGCAAGGGGGACGGAAACACCATATATTTT.

The gene calls are TRBV5-6 and TRBJ1-5; D unresolved. V lost 2 bases to trimming and J lost 2 bases, with 11 bases between them. The V gene's germline CDR1 is SGHDT and CDR2 YYEEEE. CDR3 length: 15 residues. CDR3 bases: TGTGCCAGCAGCTTTCAGGTTGGTGGCAATCAGCCCCAGCATTTT. Protein: CASSFQVGGNQPQHF.

The sample holds a few counts of this clonotype. The V and J genes are TRBV24-1 and TRBJ2-2; tentative D call: TRBD2 (6 bases). Deletions cut 6 bases from V and 7 bases from J, with 11 bases between. The CDR3 spans 13 residues. The V gene's germline CDR1 is KGHDR and CDR2 SFDVKD. The CDR3 DNA reads as TGTGCCACCAGTCCGGGGGTCAGCGGGGAGCTGTTTTTT. Translation gives CATSPGVSGELFF.

This clonotype occurred a few times. The chain has TRBV7-9 and TRBJ2-5; D is unresolved. The CDR3 spans 15 residues. Trimming stripped 6 bases from V and 5 bases from J, with 19 bases between. Germline values: CDR1 SEHNR, CDR2 FQNEAQ (reference sequence). CDR3 DNA sequence: TGTGCCAGCAGTTACGGTCGGGCAGGTCCGGAGACCCAGTACTTC. Protein product: CASSYGRAGPETQYF.

This clonotype turned up a few times. The chain is built from TRBV6-6 and TRBJ1-6; the D is unclear. There are 16 residues in the CDR3. CDR1 is MNHNY and CDR2 is SVGAGI in the germline V gene (reference sequence). Deletions cut 3 bases from V and 7 bases from J, with 16 bases between. CDR3 sequence: CASSYSYGDGNSPLHF. Written as DNA, the CDR3 is TGTGCCAGCAGTTATTCCTATGGGGATGGAAATTCACCCCTCCACTTT.

Only a few counts were recorded for this clonotype. The chain uses TRBV4-3 and TRBJ2-5; D ambiguous. V was pared by 4 bases and J by 5 bases, with 11 bases between. Germline V gene data show CDR1 as LGHNA and CDR2 as YSLEER. The CDR3 consists of 13 residues. The CDR3 DNA follows: TGCGCCAGCAGCCCCCGGCCCTGGGAGACCCAGTACTTC. Translation: CASSPRPWETQYF.

The V call is TRBV11-2, the J call TRBJ2-5; 7 nucleotides align to TRBD1. CDR1 is SGHAT and CDR2 is FQNNGV in the germline V gene. V was pared by 2 bases and J by 2 bases, with 2 bases of the junction left unmatched. This CDR3 spans 14 amino acids. CDR3 protein: CASSLPGQQETQYF. The CDR3 DNA is TGTGCCAGCAGCTTACCGGGACAGCAAGAGACCCAGTACTTC. Supplemented by reference TRBV11-2 and TRBJ2-5, the full variable domain reads EAGVAQSPRYKIIEKRQSVAFWCNPISGHATLYWYQQILGQGPKLLIQFQNNGVVDDSQLPKDRFSAERLKGVDSTLKIQPAKLEDSAVYLCASSLPGQQETQYFGPGTRLLVL.

V gene TRBV14 combines with J gene TRBJ2-5; D not resolved. The CDR3 runs 14 residues. In germline, CDR1 is SGHDN, CDR2 FVKESK. Trimming removed 5 bases from V and 3 bases from J, with 13 bases in between. Here the CDR3 DNA reads TGTGCCAGCAGCTCCCTCGTGGACGAAGAGACCCAGTACTTC. Translation gives CASSSLVDEETQYF.

Ten or more counts support this clonotype. This chain links TRBV5-8 with TRBJ2-6, with 9 nucleotides matching TRBD2. V trimming: 2 bases; J trimming: 0 bases; junction bases outside the gene matches: 3. The germline CDR1 and CDR2 sequences are SGHTS and YDEGEE. The CDR3 is 17 residues long. The CDR3 reads CASSLAGGHSGANVLTF. The CDR3 DNA follows: TGTGCCAGCAGCTTAGCGGGAGGACACTCTGGGGCCAACGTCCTGACTTTC.

The chain recombines TRBV25-1 with TRBJ1-2, with 10 bases matching TRBD1. The germline V gene encodes CDR1 MGHDK and CDR2 SYGVNS. CDR3 length: 14 residues. The J segment lost 8 bases and the V segment lost 6 bases, leaving 9 bases of the junction unmatched. The CDR3 DNA sequence: TGTGCCAGCAGAAGGGACAGGGGAGGATGCGGCTACACCTTC. This encodes CASRRDRGGCGYTF.

This chain uses TRBV6-5 with TRBJ1-5; D is uncertain. CDR1 is MNHEY, CDR2 SVGAGI, per germline. The CDR3 covers 20 residues. Trimming took off 0 bases at V and 3 bases at J, with 24 bases between the two ends. CDR3 coding DNA: TGTGCCAGCAGTTACTCGAGGCGGGGAAATAGAGTCTGTTACAATCAGCCCCAGCATTTT. Translated, it gives CASSYSRRGNRVCYNQPQHF.

In regard to this clonotype: Being one base from a much bigger clone, this may be a read error. The genes are TRBV3-2 and TRBJ1-1; the table's TRBD1 call for D was not verified on the DNA. TRBV3-2 is an annotated pseudogene. The CDR3 is made up of 13 amino acids. The CDR3 DNA reads TGTGCCAGCAGCCATCAGGGGAACACTGAAGCTTTCTTT. Amino acid sequence: CASSHQGNTEAFF.

This clonotype showed up just a few times. The rearrangement links TRBV7-8 to TRBJ1-4, with 10 bases aligning to TRBD1. After removal of 3 bases from V and 3 bases from J, the junction contained 7 bases not matched to a gene. The CDR3 has 17 residues. The germline gives CDR1 SGHVS, CDR2 FQNEAQ. This CDR3 is CASSFGTGAIANEKLFF. CDR3 bases: TGTGCCAGCAGCTTCGGGACAGGGGCTATCGCTAATGAAAAACTGTTTTTT.

The V call is TRBV7-9, the J call TRBJ1-5; TRBD1 aligns across 10 bases. V trimming: 4 bases; J trimming: 4 bases; junction bases outside the gene matches: 4. The CDR3 is 15 amino acids. The V gene's germline CDR1 is SEHNR and CDR2 FQNEAQ (reference sequence). CDR3 in DNA: TGTGCCAGCAGCTCTGACAGGGGGCTTAATCAGCCCCAGCATTTT. This codes for CASSSDRGLNQPQHF.

This chain uses TRBV24-1 with TRBJ2-3; D is undetermined. Trimming shortened V by 1 base and J by 2 bases, and 9 bases separated the two germline ends. The CDR3 is 15 amino acids. CDR1 and CDR2 (germline): KGHDR, SFDVKD. The CDR3 bases are TGTGCCACCAGTGATTTTAAGGCGGACACAGATACGCAGTATTTT. Translation: CATSDFKADTDTQYF.

The gene calls are TRBV5-1 and TRBJ2-1; D is possibly TRBD1 (6 bases). The V gene lost 0 bases and the J gene lost 2 bases, with 6 bases spanning the gap. The CDR3 covers 14 residues. Germline CDR1 and CDR2: SGHRS and YFSETQ. This CDR3 reads CASSLEGAYNEQFF. The CDR3 nucleotides read TGCGCCAGCAGCTTGGAGGGGGCCTACAATGAGCAGTTCTTC.

The chain is built from TRBV20-1 and TRBJ2-7, with D possibly TRBD1 on 6 matching bases. V lost 3 bases and J 1 base, leaving 16 bases between the germline ends. CDR1 is DFQATT and CDR2 is SNEGSKA in the germline V gene (reference sequence). This CDR3 has 15 residues. The CDR3 DNA follows: TGCAGTGCTAGTCCTGGACAGCGAGTATCCTACGAGCAGTACTTC. This gives the protein CSASPGQRVSYEQYF.

Many counts were recorded for this clonotype. The chain employs TRBV19 and TRBJ1-4; 8 positions match TRBD1. V dropped 6 bases and J dropped 3; count of bases not matched to a gene: 3. This CDR3 has 14 amino acids. Germline CDR1 LNHDA, CDR2 SQIVND (reference sequence). CDR3 amino acids: CASSRTGSNEKLFF. The CDR3 nucleotides read TGTGCCAGTAGCAGGACAGGGTCTAATGAAAAACTGTTTTTT.

This clonotype was seen more than once but under ten times. J is TRBJ2-2 and V is TRBV12-3 or TRBV12-4; 7 nucleotides align to TRBD1. The CDR3 is 15 residues long. After removal of 5 bases from V and 4 bases from J, the junction contained 7 bases not matched to a gene. CDR3 sequence (DNA): TGTGCCAGCAGTCTTAGGACAGGCCCCACCGGGGAGCTGTTTTTT. Its protein product is CASSLRTGPTGELFF.